The 5 T cell receptor beta chains in this list originate from one sample, sequenced in a study of vaccination effects on CD4 cells after COVID-19. These receptors have no known antigen. Profiled with immunoSEQ multiplex PCR; TCRdb holds only in-frame clones, not every one. Here the sample spans 70,000 or so clones, 65% to 85% being singletons. Before sequencing, viral peptide pools were used by the ViraFEST assay to expand antigen-specific CD4+ T cells. CD4+ T cell isolation took place after approximately 11 days of culture. From March to December 2020, the person had a SARS-CoV-2 infection that was confirmed by PCR. Sequenced here: CD4+ T cells from PBMCs cultured with HIV peptides, sampled before COVID-19 vaccination. As to subset: HIV-1 Nef peptide pool negative control/reference culture. These receptor sequences come from a human donor who had a prior SARS-CoV-2 infection.

This clone was observed once. V is TRBV5-1 and J is TRBJ2-1, with 8 bases aligning to TRBD2. Losses at the gene ends were 0 bases for V and 3 bases for J; bases not matched to a gene: 2. Germline CDR1 SGHRS, CDR2 YFSETQ. There are 15 residues in the CDR3. The CDR3 sequence: CASSLAGGRYNEQFF. CDR3 DNA sequence: TGCGCCAGCAGCTTGGCGGGGGGGCGCTACAATGAGCAGTTCTTC.

J is TRBJ2-3 and V is TRBV9; D call uncertain. Trimming removed 3 bases from V and 0 bases from J, with 8 bases in between. Germline assignment: CDR1 SGDLS and CDR2 YYNGEE. The CDR3 is 14 amino acids. The CDR3 here is CASSGSQSTDTQYF. DNA of the CDR3: TGTGCCAGCAGCGGGTCCCAAAGCACAGATACGCAGTATTTT.

The chain combines TRBV4-3 with TRBJ2-7; D gene uncertain. Germline values: CDR1 LGHNA, CDR2 YSLEER. The CDR3 length is 14 residues. The V and J ends lost 0 bases and 2 bases respectively, with 8 bases between them. This CDR3 reads CASSQEAPAYEQYF. CDR3 nucleotides: TGCGCCAGCAGCCAAGAAGCTCCCGCCTACGAGCAGTACTTC.

This clone showed up just a few times. CDR3 amino acids: CASSGTGDEQYF. In DNA form, the CDR3 reads TGTGCCAGCAGCGGGACAGGGGACGAGCAGTACTTC. The genes are TRBV5-4 and TRBJ2-7, with 10 bases lining up with TRBD1. V dropped 4 bases and J dropped 5; count of bases not matched to a gene: 0. Germline V gene data show CDR1 as SGHNT and CDR2 as YYREEE (reference sequence). The CDR3 consists of 12 residues.

This rearrangement joins TRBV4-2 to TRBJ2-3; D is perhaps TRBD1 (5 bases). This CDR3 spans 17 amino acids. Trimming removed 0 bases at V and 1 base at J, with 14 bases between. The V gene's germline CDR1 is LGHNA and CDR2 YNFKEQ. The CDR3 bases are TGTGCCAGCAGCCAAGACGGTCAGGGTATGGGCACAGATACGCAGTATTTT. Its protein is CASSQDGQGMGTDTQYF.